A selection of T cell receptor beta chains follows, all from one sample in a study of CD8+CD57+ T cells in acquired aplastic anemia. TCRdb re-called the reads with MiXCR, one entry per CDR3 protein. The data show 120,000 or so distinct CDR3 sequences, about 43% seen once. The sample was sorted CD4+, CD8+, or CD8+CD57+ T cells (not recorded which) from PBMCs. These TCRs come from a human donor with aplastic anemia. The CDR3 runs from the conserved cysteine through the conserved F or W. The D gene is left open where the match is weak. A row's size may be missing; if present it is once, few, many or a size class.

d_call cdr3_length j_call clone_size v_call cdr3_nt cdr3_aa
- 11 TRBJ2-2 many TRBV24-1 TGTGCCATCTCGGTGTCCGGGGAGCTGTTTTTT CAISVSGELFF
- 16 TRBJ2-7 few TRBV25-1 TGTGCCAGCGAAACTCCCCTCACGGTTAGCTCCTACGAGCAGTACTTC CASETPLTVSSYEQYF
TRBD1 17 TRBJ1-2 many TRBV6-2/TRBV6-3 TGTGCCAGCAGTTCAAGGGACAGGGTGCAGTTGGTCTATGGCTACACCTTC CASSSRDRVQLVYGYTF
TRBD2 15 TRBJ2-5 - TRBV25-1 TGTGCCAGCAGTGTTAGCGGGAACGCCGTCGAGACCCAGTACTTC CASSVSGNAVETQYF
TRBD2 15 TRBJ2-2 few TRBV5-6 TGTGCCAGCAGCTTGACAGCGGGGGGGCCCGGGGAGCTGTTTTTT CASSLTAGGPGELFF
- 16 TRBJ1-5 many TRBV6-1 TGTGCCAGCAGTGAAGCGCGGCAGCGGGGGAATCAGCCCCAGCATTTT CASSEARQRGNQPQHF
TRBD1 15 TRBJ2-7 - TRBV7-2 TGTGCCAGCAGACGGAAAACAGGGGCGACTTACGAGCAGTACTTC CASRRKTGATYEQYF
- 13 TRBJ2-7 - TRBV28 TGTGCCAGCAGTGGCCCCGAGCTCTACGAGCAGTACTTC CASSGPELYEQYF
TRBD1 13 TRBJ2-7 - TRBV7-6 TGTGCCAGCAGCATAGGGACAGCCTACGAGCAGTACTTC CASSIGTAYEQYF
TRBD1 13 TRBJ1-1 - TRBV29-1 TGCAGCGCCACGGGACAGGGGGGAACTGAAGCTTTCTTT CSATGQGGTEAFF
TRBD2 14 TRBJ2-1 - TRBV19 TGTGCCAGTACAGGTAGCGGGGGGGCCGGAGAGCAGTTCTTC CASTGSGGAGEQFF
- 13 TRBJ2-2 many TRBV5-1 TGCGCCAGCAGCAGGGACTTGACCGGGGAGCTGTTTTTT CASSRDLTGELFF
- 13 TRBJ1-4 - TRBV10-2 TGCGCCAGCAGTGAGGGAGCTAATGAAAAACTGTTTTTT CASSEGANEKLFF
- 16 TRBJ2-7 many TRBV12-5 TGTGCTAGTGGTTTGGTACTGGGGACGGACTCCTACGAGCAGTACTTC CASGLVLGTDSYEQYF
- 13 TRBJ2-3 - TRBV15 TGTGCCACCAGCAGACGCAGCACAGATACGCAGTATTTT CATSRRSTDTQYF